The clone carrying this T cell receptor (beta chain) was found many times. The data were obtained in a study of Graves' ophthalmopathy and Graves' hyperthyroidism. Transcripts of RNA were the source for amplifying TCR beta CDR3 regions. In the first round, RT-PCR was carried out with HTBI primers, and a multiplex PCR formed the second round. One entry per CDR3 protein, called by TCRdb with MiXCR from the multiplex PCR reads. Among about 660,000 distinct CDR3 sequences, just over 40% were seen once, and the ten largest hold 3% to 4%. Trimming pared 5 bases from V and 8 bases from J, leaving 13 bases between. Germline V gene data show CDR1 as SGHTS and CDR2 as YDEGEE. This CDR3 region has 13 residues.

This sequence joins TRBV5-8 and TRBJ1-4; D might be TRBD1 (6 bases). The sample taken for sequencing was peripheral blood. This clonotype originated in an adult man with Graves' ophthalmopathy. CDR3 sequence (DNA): TGTGCCAGCAGAAGGGACATAGGGGAAAAACTGTTTTTT. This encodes CASRRDIGEKLFF.